These 11 T cell receptor beta chains share one sample of origin, sequenced in a study of cytotoxic CD8 clonotypes in ibrutinib-treated CLL (dated by TCRdb to the early 2020s). Read against the paper, the sample's time point label means: 20 to 25 months on ibrutinib. Library preparation employed the immunoSEQ multiplex PCR assay. Entries here come from immuneACCESS through TCRdb and include only in-frame sequences with V and J called. Some clones fail to appear in such tables; in the studies checked, an unresolved V gene covers under half of the shortfall, and the cause of the remainder is unknown. This sample gives more than 150,000 clones in total; around 72% of them show up just once. Clones ranked in the top ten supply about an eighth of the sample. The source material was PBMCs, sampled after 24 months of ibrutinib treatment. These receptors were obtained from a human donor with chronic lymphocytic leukemia.

The chain couples TRBV7-9 to TRBJ2-2; TRBD2 agrees at 9 bases. The CDR3 runs to 18 residues. The J segment lost 5 bases and the V segment lost 5 bases, leaving 15 bases of the junction unmatched. Germline V gives CDR1 SEHNR, CDR2 FQNEAQ (reference sequence). CDR3 sequence (DNA): TGTGCCAGCAGCCCGTTCGGAGTAGCGGGAGAGGGTACCGGGGAGCTGTTTTTT. As protein: CASSPFGVAGEGTGELFF.

The sample holds a few counts of this clone. The rearrangement joins TRBV27 to TRBJ1-2, with D tentatively TRBD1 (5 bases). The CDR3 consists of 15 residues. Germline V gives CDR1 MNHEY, CDR2 SMNVEV (reference sequence). V gave up 6 bases and J gave up 8 bases, with 22 bases separating them. CDR3 amino acids: CASSRAGATSPGYTF. The CDR3 DNA sequence: TGTGCCAGCAGCCGCGCCGGGGCCACCTCTCCGGGCTACACCTTC.

With regard to this clone: The identical CDR3 is also encoded by other nucleotide sequences in the sample. The CDR3 coding sequence is TGTGCCAGCAGCTTAGTGTCGACAGATACGCAGTATTTT. Translation gives CASSLVSTDTQYF. The rearrangement joins TRBV7-2 to TRBJ2-3; D gene ambiguous. The CDR3 length is 13 residues. The V end lost 1 base, the J end lost 3 bases, and 5 bases lay between the germline ends. Germline values: CDR1 SGHTA, CDR2 FQGNSA.

The V and J genes are TRBV12-5 and TRBJ1-5; D is possibly TRBD1 (5 bases). The germline V and J ends were trimmed by 1 base and 5 bases, with 12 bases remaining between them. CDR3 length equals 15 residues. Germline assignment: CDR1 LGHNT and CDR2 FRNRAP. CDR3 sequence (DNA): TGTGCTAGTGGTTTGGGTTCTCAGGGCCATCAGCCCCAGCATTTT. It specifies CASGLGSQGHQPQHF.

The genes are TRBV15 and TRBJ2-1; TRBD2 matches at 7 bases. There are 14 residues in the CDR3. Losses at the gene ends were 0 bases for V and 6 bases for J; bases not matched to a gene: 2. Germline V CDR1 and CDR2: LNHNV, YYDKDF (reference sequence). CDR3 bases: TGTGCCACCAGCAGAGACAGGACTAGCAATGAGCAGTTCTTC. Its translation: CATSRDRTSNEQFF.

This clone was counted between two and nine times. This chain links TRBV7-2 with TRBJ2-7; a weak D match, TRBD2 (5 bases). The CDR3 spans 17 residues. Germline CDR1 is SGHTA and CDR2 is FQGNSA. Trimming took off 4 bases at V and 2 bases at J, with 21 bases between the two ends. The CDR3 loop reads CASSSASIGSGAYEQYF. In DNA form, the CDR3 reads TGTGCCAGCAGCTCCGCCAGTATCGGCAGCGGTGCCTACGAGCAGTACTTC.

This clone is categorized as hyperexpanded. In DNA, the CDR3 is TGTGCCAGCAGTGAAGAGGTATTTCGGCGGACCCAGTACTTC. This gives the protein CASSEEVFRRTQYF. V gene TRBV6-1 combines with J gene TRBJ2-5; D is unclear. Germline V gene lookup returns CDR1 MNHNS and CDR2 SASEGT. Trimming removed 1 base from V and 7 bases from J, with 13 bases in between. CDR3 length equals 14 residues.

The chain combines TRBV4-3 with TRBJ2-7, with 7 bases matching TRBD1. Germline CDR1 LGHNA, CDR2 YSLEER. The V segment lost 0 bases and the J segment 0 bases; nucleotides outside the gene matches: 11. The CDR3 consists of 18 residues. CDR3: CASSQERAGTASSYEQYF. The CDR3, as DNA: TGCGCCAGCAGCCAAGAAAGGGCCGGGACAGCAAGCTCCTACGAGCAGTACTTC.

This clone was found once. The chain is built from TRBV7-3 and TRBJ2-1, with TRBD2 matching 10 bases. CDR3 length: 14 residues. Germline CDR1 reads SGHTA; CDR2 reads FQGTGA. Trimming removed 2 bases from V and 5 bases from J; junction bases left unmatched: 0. The DNA for the CDR3 is TGTGCCAGCAGCTTACTAGCGGGAGACAATGAGCAGTTCTTC. It encodes CASSLLAGDNEQFF.

The chain combines TRBV19 with TRBJ2-3, with D hard to call. This CDR3 is 12 amino acids long. Trimming took 3 bases from V and 4 from J, leaving 5 bases between them. The germline gives CDR1 LNHDA, CDR2 SQIVND (reference sequence). Here the CDR3 reads CASSIHPDTQYF. The DNA of the CDR3 is TGTGCCAGTAGTATCCACCCAGATACGCAGTATTTT.

The V gene is TRBV9, the J gene TRBJ2-7; TRBD2 aligns across 12 bases. This CDR3 is 15 amino acids long. Trimming cost V 4 bases and J 4 bases; bases outside gene matches: 6. CDR1 is SGDLS and CDR2 is YYNGEE in the germline V gene. CDR3 sequence: CASSPGTSGRYEQYF. CDR3 coding DNA: TGTGCCAGCAGCCCCGGGACTAGCGGGCGATACGAGCAGTACTTC.